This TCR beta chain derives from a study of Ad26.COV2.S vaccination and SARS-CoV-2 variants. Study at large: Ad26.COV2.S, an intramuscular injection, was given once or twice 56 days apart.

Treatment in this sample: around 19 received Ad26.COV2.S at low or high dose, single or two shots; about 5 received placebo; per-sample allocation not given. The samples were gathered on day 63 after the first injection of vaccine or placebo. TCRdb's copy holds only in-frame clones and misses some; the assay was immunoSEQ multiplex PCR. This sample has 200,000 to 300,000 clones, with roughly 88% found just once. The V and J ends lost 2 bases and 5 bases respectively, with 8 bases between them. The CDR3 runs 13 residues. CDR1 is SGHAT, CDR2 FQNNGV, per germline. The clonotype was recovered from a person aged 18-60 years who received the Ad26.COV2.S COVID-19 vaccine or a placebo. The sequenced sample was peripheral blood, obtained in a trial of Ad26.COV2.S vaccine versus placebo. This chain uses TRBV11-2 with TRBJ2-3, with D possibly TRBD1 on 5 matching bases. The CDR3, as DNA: TGTGCCAGCAGCTTACAGGGTAAAGATACGCAGTATTTT. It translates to CASSLQGKDTQYF.